The 12 T cell receptor beta chains reported below all come from one sample, sequenced in a study of blood T cell repertoires in COVID-19. This table comes from immunoSEQ multiplex PCR, and its TCRdb copy is limited to in-frame clones, with some not included. The table has about 280,000 clones, roughly 86% seen once. The material sequenced was peripheral blood. These receptors originate from a woman between 25 and 40 years old who had recovered from COVID-19.

This chain joins TRBV9 and TRBJ2-1; no definite D call. Trimming left V 0 bases short and J 4 bases short, with 5 bases between. CDR1 is SGDLS and CDR2 is YYNGEE in the germline V gene. The CDR3 has 13 residues. DNA of the CDR3: TGTGCCAGCAGCGTAGGAGTTTACAATGAGCAGTTCTTC. Translation: CASSVGVYNEQFF.

This chain links TRBV29-1 with TRBJ2-7, with 11 nucleotides matching TRBD2. Germline CDR1 SQVTM, CDR2 ANQGSEA. This CDR3 spans 13 amino acids. The V gene end was trimmed by 6 bases and the J gene end by 3 bases; junction bases not matched to a gene: 4. The CDR3 here is CSVRLAGNYEQYF. For the CDR3, the DNA is TGCAGCGTGCGACTAGCGGGAAACTACGAGCAGTACTTC.

This chain uses TRBV2 with TRBJ1-1; 7 bases are a match to TRBD1. V lost 6 bases to trimming and J lost 5 bases; unmatched junction nucleotides: 9. Germline V CDR1 and CDR2: SNHLY, FYNNEI. The CDR3 consists of 14 residues. CDR3 DNA: TGTGCCAGCAGCAGCCACAGGGGCAGGACTGAAGCTTTCTTT. Amino acid sequence: CASSSHRGRTEAFF.

The J gene is TRBJ2-1, the V gene TRBV19; D may be TRBD1 (6 bases). CDR3 size: 15 residues. Germline CDR1 reads LNHDA; CDR2 reads SQIVND (reference sequence). Trimming cost V 4 bases and J 4 bases, with 14 bases left between them. The CDR3 region has the DNA TGTGCCAGTAGTACCGGTCGAGGGGGTTACAATGAGCAGTTCTTC. Its translation: CASSTGRGGYNEQFF.

As concerns this clone: The same CDR3 can be traced to other DNA sequences in this sample. The chain is built from TRBV7-9 and TRBJ2-7; possible D gene TRBD1, 5 bases. Germline V gene data show CDR1 as SEHNR and CDR2 as FQNEAQ (reference sequence). The CDR3 length is 13 residues. With 4 bases removed from V and 0 bases from J, the gap between germline ends came to 7 bases. CDR3 DNA sequence: TGTGCCAGCAGCTCAGGGTTCTCCTACGAGCAGTACTTC. Amino acids: CASSSGFSYEQYF.

CDR3 bases: TGTGCCAGCAGCTCAACCGCCGACAGGGACACTGAAGCTTTCTTT. Its translation is CASSSTADRDTEAFF. The chain carries TRBV5-4 and TRBJ1-1, with 7 bases fitting TRBD1. There are 15 residues in the CDR3. From germline, CDR1 is SGHNT and CDR2 YYREEE (reference sequence). J lost 3 bases, V lost 3 bases, and 8 bases had no gene match.

The V call is TRBV5-1, the J call TRBJ1-1; TRBD1 aligns across 8 bases. This CDR3 contains 11 residues. The germline gives CDR1 SGHRS, CDR2 YFSETQ. Trimming took 7 bases from V and 5 from J; bases not matched to a gene: 1. The chain's CDR3 is CASQGATEAFF. The CDR3 region has the DNA TGCGCCAGCCAGGGGGCAACTGAAGCTTTCTTT. The full variable domain, in which reference TRBV5-1 and TRBJ1-1 provide the parts outside the CDR3, is KAGVTQTPRYLIKTRGQQVTLSCSPISGHRSVSWYQQTPGQGLQFLFEYFSETQRNKGNFPGRFSGRQFSNSRSEMNVSTLELGDSALYLCASQGATEAFFGQGTRLTVV.

The V gene is TRBV7-8, the J gene TRBJ2-7; 7 bases agree with TRBD1. Germline values: CDR1 SGHVS, CDR2 FQNEAQ. V lost 5 bases, J lost 6 bases, and 19 bases stayed unmatched. The CDR3 totals 17 residues. In DNA, the CDR3 is TGTGCCAGCAGCCCACTTCAAGGAGAGACAGGGCCCGCCGAGCAGTACTTC. Translating it yields CASSPLQGETGPAEQYF.

This chain connects TRBV7-9 to TRBJ2-3, with 7 bases identical to TRBD2. CDR1 and CDR2 from the germline V gene are SEHNR and FQNEAQ (reference sequence). Trimming cost V 4 bases and J 1 base; bases outside gene matches: 5. The CDR3 spans 15 residues. The CDR3 DNA sequence: TGTGCCAGCAGCTCAGGACTAGGGGGCACAGATACGCAGTATTTT. Translation gives CASSSGLGGTDTQYF.

The V gene is TRBV19, the J gene TRBJ1-2, with D unresolved. CDR1 and CDR2 (germline): LNHDA, SQIVND (reference sequence). The length of the CDR3 is 13 residues. Trimming pared 7 bases from V and 3 bases from J, leaving 12 bases between. CDR3 coding DNA: TGTGCCAGTACGGCCCTAGGCGACTATGGCTACACCTTC. As protein: CASTALGDYGYTF.

The genes are TRBV28 and TRBJ2-1; possibly TRBD2 for D (5 bases). The CDR3 runs to 12 residues. The V gene's germline CDR1 is MDHEN and CDR2 SYDVKM. The V and J ends lost 7 bases and 7 bases respectively, with 11 bases between them. Here the CDR3 reads CASTLGGNEQFF. As DNA, the CDR3 is TGTGCCAGCACCCTCGGCGGGAATGAGCAGTTCTTC.

V and J are TRBV19 and TRBJ2-7; D call uncertain. The germline CDR1 and CDR2 sequences are LNHDA and SQIVND (reference sequence). This CDR3 comprises 14 residues. V lost 3 bases to trimming and J lost 3 bases, with 12 bases between them. For the CDR3, the DNA is TGTGCCAGTAGTATTACAGTTTTTAACTACGAGCAGTACTTC. It codes for CASSITVFNYEQYF.